The 17 T cell receptor beta chains below all came from one sample that was sequenced in a study of T-cell memory formation after mild COVID-19. TCRdb reanalysed the 5' RACE reads using MiXCR and keeps one entry per CDR3 protein. This table holds around 300,000 distinct CDR3 sequences, around 13% found once. The sequenced sample consisted of PBMCs or a T cell subset sorted from them (not recorded which). The receptors come from a man aged 18 to 29 who had mild COVID-19 (a few samples of this study predate the infection). Cell type and time point are not known.

This clonotype was seen a few times. The V gene is TRBV4-1, the J gene TRBJ2-3; no firm D call. The CDR3 covers 16 residues. Germline V CDR1 and CDR2: MGHRA, YSYEKL. The V gene lost 0 bases and the J gene lost 2 bases, with 12 bases spanning the gap. In DNA form, the CDR3 reads TGCGCCAGCAGCCAAGATCCCGTCAGTTTCACAGATACGCAGTATTTT. Amino acids: CASSQDPVSFTDTQYF.

This clonotype was counted only a few times. The chain recombines TRBV4-3 with TRBJ2-3; 9 bases are a match to TRBD2. Germline V gene data show CDR1 as LGHNA and CDR2 as YSLEER. This CDR3 has 17 amino acids. Unmatched junction bases numbered 6, after V lost 0 bases and J lost 2 bases. Here the CDR3 DNA reads TGCGCCAGCAGCCAAGAAATAGCGGGGGACCTCACAGATACGCAGTATTTT. Translating it yields CASSQEIAGDLTDTQYF.

The rearrangement joins TRBV12-3 or TRBV12-4 to TRBJ1-1; D remains ambiguous. V lost 1 base to trimming and J lost 2 bases, with 8 bases between them. This CDR3 spans 14 amino acids. The chain's CDR3 is CASSLVQINTEAFF. CDR3 nucleotide sequence: TGTGCCAGCAGTTTAGTGCAGATTAACACTGAAGCTTTCTTT.

The rearrangement joins TRBV9 to TRBJ1-1; 7 nucleotides agree with TRBD1. The CDR3 spans 16 residues. The V segment lost 2 bases and the J segment 1 base; nucleotides outside the gene matches: 8. Germline V gene sequence: CDR1 SGDLS, CDR2 YYNGEE. In DNA form, the CDR3 reads TGTGCCAGCAGCGTGGGATCCGGGACAGCGAACACTGAAGCTTTCTTT. This gives the protein CASSVGSGTANTEAFF. Drawing the rest from reference TRBV9 and TRBJ1-1, the complete variable domain is DSGVTQTPKHLITATGQRVTLRCSPRSGDLSVYWYQQSLDQGLQFLIQYYNGEERAKGNILERFSAQQFPDLHSELNLSSLELGDSALYFCASSVGSGTANTEAFFGQGTRLTVV.

The chain recombines TRBV5-1 with TRBJ2-5, with D uncertain. The V gene's germline CDR1 is SGHRS and CDR2 YFSETQ. This CDR3 comprises 16 residues. V shed 2 bases and J shed 5 bases, with 19 bases lying between them. As DNA, the CDR3 is TGCGCCAGCAGCTTCCTTGGGCCCGGTCCGACGGAGACCCAGTACTTC. Translation: CASSFLGPGPTETQYF.

Only a few counts were recorded for this clonotype. The chain has TRBV4-3 and TRBJ1-6; D is unresolved. Germline CDR1 LGHNA, CDR2 YSLEER. V was clipped by 2 bases and J by 9 bases, with 17 bases between them. This CDR3 has 16 residues. CDR3 residues: CASSQQTYTGGSPLHF. DNA of the CDR3: TGCGCCAGCAGCCAACAGACCTACACGGGCGGTTCACCCCTCCACTTT.

This clonotype came up a few times. The chain employs TRBV11-2 and TRBJ2-2; D is unresolved. The CDR3 runs to 19 residues. The V gene's germline CDR1 is SGHAT and CDR2 FQNNGV. Between the trimmed V and J ends, which lost 6 bases and 0 bases, there was a span of 23 bases. This chain's CDR3 is CASSSDRWDSIANTGELFF. In nucleotides, the CDR3 is TGTGCCAGCAGTTCCGACCGCTGGGATTCAATCGCGAACACCGGGGAGCTGTTTTTT. Full variable domain (missing parts from reference TRBV11-2 and TRBJ2-2): EAGVAQSPRYKIIEKRQSVAFWCNPISGHATLYWYQQILGQGPKLLIQFQNNGVVDDSQLPKDRFSAERLKGVDSTLKIQPAKLEDSAVYLCASSSDRWDSIANTGELFFGEGSRLTVL.

This clonotype appeared many times. V is TRBV12-3 or TRBV12-4 and J is TRBJ2-5; D is unresolved. The CDR3 has 13 amino acids. V was pared by 6 bases and J by 2 bases, with 10 bases between. The chain's CDR3 is CASRYSQQETQYF. The CDR3 bases are TGTGCCAGCAGGTACAGCCAGCAAGAGACCCAGTACTTC.

This clonotype occurred many times. The genes are TRBV20-1 and TRBJ2-1; TRBD1 matches at 11 bases. Germline CDR1 and CDR2: DFQATT and SNEGSKA (reference sequence). J gave up 6 bases and V 4 bases, and 8 bases lay outside the gene matches. The CDR3 runs 15 residues. In DNA, the CDR3 is TGCAGTGCTACAACCGGGACAGGGGGTTCCAATGAGCAGTTCTTC. Translation gives CSATTGTGGSNEQFF.

This clonotype occurred a few times. CDR3 sequence: CASSFLQGQETQYF. DNA of the CDR3: TGTGCCAGCAGCTTTCTTCAGGGCCAAGAGACCCAGTACTTC. The rearrangement uses TRBV5-5 and TRBJ2-5; possible D gene TRBD1, 5 bases. Per germline, CDR1 SGHKS and CDR2 YYEKEE (reference sequence). The CDR3 covers 14 residues. Trimming left V 2 bases short and J 1 base short, with 9 bases between.

The chain has TRBV5-1 and TRBJ2-3; D perhaps matches TRBD2 (6 bases). This CDR3 contains 13 residues. Germline V gene data show CDR1 as SGHRS and CDR2 as YFSETQ. Trimming stripped 4 bases from V and 6 bases from J, with 12 bases between. CDR3 amino acids: CASSGDWTDTQYF. The CDR3 nucleotides read TGCGCCAGCAGCGGGGACTGGACCGATACGCAGTATTTT. Looking up the rest from reference TRBV5-1 and TRBJ2-3 gives the full variable domain: KAGVTQTPRYLIKTRGQQVTLSCSPISGHRSVSWYQQTPGQGLQFLFEYFSETQRNKGNFPGRFSGRQFSNSRSEMNVSTLELGDSALYLCASSGDWTDTQYFGPGTRLTVL.

This chain uses TRBV5-4 with TRBJ1-1; D is ambiguous. V dropped 4 bases and J dropped 6 bases, with 19 bases sitting between them. This CDR3 is 15 amino acids long. Germline V gene sequence: CDR1 SGHNT, CDR2 YYREEE (reference sequence). The CDR3 DNA is TGTGCCAGCAGCCTTTATCGACGGACGGGGTCTGAAGCTTTCTTT. Translation: CASSLYRRTGSEAFF.

This chain joins TRBV12-3 or TRBV12-4 and TRBJ1-1; TRBD1 might be the D (5 bases). The CDR3 is 11 residues long. The V end was cut by 6 bases, the J end by 11 bases, with 13 bases between. Written as DNA, the CDR3 is TGTGCCAGCAGACTCGGGACCTCTGCTTTCTTT. Encoded protein: CASRLGTSAFF.

The chain links TRBV5-1 to TRBJ2-5, with TRBD2 matching 12 bases. Germline V gene lookup returns CDR1 SGHRS and CDR2 YFSETQ. The CDR3 has 16 residues. Germline trimming cut 4 bases from V and 1 base from J; bases unmatched to any gene: 5. This CDR3 reads CASSQPSGGAQETQYF. The CDR3 DNA reads as TGCGCCAGCAGCCAGCCTAGCGGGGGGGCCCAAGAGACCCAGTACTTC.

This clonotype was found a few times. The chain has TRBV6-5 and TRBJ1-5; no reliable D call. CDR1 is MNHEY, CDR2 SVGAGI, per germline. CDR3 size: 17 residues. Trimming removed 0 bases at V and 9 bases at J, with 21 bases between. CDR3 nucleotide sequence: TGTGCCAGCAGTTACTCTGCGAGTGATACAATCAGCGGGCCCCAGCATTTT. Translating it yields CASSYSASDTISGPQHF.

The V gene is TRBV5-8, the J gene TRBJ2-2, with 7 bases lining up with TRBD2. V gave up 2 bases and J gave up 6 bases; unmatched junction bases: 7. The CDR3 spans 15 residues. Germline V gives CDR1 SGHTS, CDR2 YDEGEE. The CDR3 loop is CASSFRGESAGELFF. The CDR3 region has the DNA TGTGCCAGCAGCTTTCGGGGGGAAAGCGCCGGGGAGCTGTTTTTT. Filled out from reference TRBV5-8 and TRBJ2-2, the complete variable domain reads EAGVTQSPTHLIKTRGQQATLRCSPISGHTSVYWYQQALGLGLQFLLWYDEGEERNRGNFPPRFSGRQFPNYSSELNVNALELEDSALYLCASSFRGESAGELFFGEGSRLTVL.

This clonotype was observed a handful of times. The chain links TRBV7-2 to TRBJ1-5, with a weak D call TRBD1 (5 bases). This CDR3 has 19 residues. The germline gives CDR1 SGHTA, CDR2 FQGNSA. V was clipped by 1 base and J by 6 bases, with 25 bases between them. CDR3 bases: TGTGCCAGCAGCTTAGTGTCAGGCGGGGGTCAGGATCGGACTCAGCCCCAGCATTTT. Amino acid sequence: CASSLVSGGGQDRTQPQHF.